This T cell receptor (beta chain) is from a study of neurological immune-mediated disorders. Broader study findings: The absence of shared CDR3 amino acid sequences among expanded clones across subjects suggests private repertoires in all groups.

The study used blood bank volunteers in Maryland, USA, as healthy controls. Sorted libraries used some 1 million CD4+ or CD8+ T cells. The CDR3 totals 16 residues. V shed 3 bases, J shed 9 bases, and the junction held 14 bases outside the gene matches. Germline V CDR1 and CDR2: MGHRA, YSYEKL. This clonotype has a count of ten or more. Its antigen is unidentified. The cDNA came from 5'RACE with 10-nucleotide random UMIs. TCRdb independently ran MiXCR on the 5' RACE reads; one entry per CDR3 protein. This sample yields more than 30,000 distinct CDR3 sequences, of which approximately 7.2% are seen a single time; approximately 5.3% belongs to the top ten.

The chain is built from TRBV4-1 and TRBJ2-5, with 9 bases identical to TRBD1. Source material: CD4+ T cells from blood. The receptor was isolated from a man aged 50-59 years in good health. CDR3 in DNA: TGCGCCAGCAGCCAGCCCCGGGACAGGGCCCCTAGGCCCCAGTACTTC. Protein sequence: CASSQPRDRAPRPQYF.